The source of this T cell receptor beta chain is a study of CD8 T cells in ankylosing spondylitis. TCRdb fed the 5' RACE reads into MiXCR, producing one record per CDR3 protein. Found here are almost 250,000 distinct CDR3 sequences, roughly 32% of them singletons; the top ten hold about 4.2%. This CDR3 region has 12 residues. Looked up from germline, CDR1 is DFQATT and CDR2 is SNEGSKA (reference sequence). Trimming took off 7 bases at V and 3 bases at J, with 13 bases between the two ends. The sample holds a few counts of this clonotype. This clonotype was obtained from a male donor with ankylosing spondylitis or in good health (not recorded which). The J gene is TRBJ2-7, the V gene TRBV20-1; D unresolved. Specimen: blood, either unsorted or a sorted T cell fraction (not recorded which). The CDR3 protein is CSGVQDDYEQYF. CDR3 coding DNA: TGCAGTGGAGTCCAGGACGACTACGAGCAGTACTTC.